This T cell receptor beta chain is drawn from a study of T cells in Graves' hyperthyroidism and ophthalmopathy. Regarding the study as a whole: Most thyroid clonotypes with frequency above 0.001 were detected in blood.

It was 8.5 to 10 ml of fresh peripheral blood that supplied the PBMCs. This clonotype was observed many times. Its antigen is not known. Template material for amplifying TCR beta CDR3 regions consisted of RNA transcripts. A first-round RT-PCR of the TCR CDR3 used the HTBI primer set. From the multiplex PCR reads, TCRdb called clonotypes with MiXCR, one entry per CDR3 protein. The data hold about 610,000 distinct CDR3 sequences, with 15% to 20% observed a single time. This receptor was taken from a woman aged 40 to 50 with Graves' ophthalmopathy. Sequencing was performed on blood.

The CDR3 nucleotides are TGTGCCAGCTCACCACTCAGGAGCGAGGGCGCTGAAGCTTTCTTT. It is translated as CASSPLRSEGAEAFF. The chain has TRBV18 and TRBJ1-1; unclear D gene. The CDR3 has 15 amino acids. The V end was cut by 1 base, the J end by 6 bases, with 15 bases between. Germline assignment: CDR1 KGHSH and CDR2 LQKENI. Together with reference TRBV18 and TRBJ1-1, the CDR3 gives the full variable domain: NAGVMQNPRHLVRRRGQEARLRCSPMKGHSHVYWYRQLPEEGLKFMVYLQKENIIDESGMPKERFSAEFPKEGPSILRIQQVVRGDSAAYFCASSPLRSEGAEAFFGQGTRLTVV.